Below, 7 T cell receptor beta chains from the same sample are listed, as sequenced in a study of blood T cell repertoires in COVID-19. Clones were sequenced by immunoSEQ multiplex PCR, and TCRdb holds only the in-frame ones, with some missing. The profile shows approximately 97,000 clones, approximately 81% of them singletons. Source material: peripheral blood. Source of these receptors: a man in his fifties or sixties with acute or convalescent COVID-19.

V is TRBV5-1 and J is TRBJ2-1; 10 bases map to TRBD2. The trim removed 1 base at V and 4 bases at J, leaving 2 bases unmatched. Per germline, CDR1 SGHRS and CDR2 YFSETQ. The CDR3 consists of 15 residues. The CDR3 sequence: CASSLSGGAYNEQFF. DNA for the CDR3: TGCGCCAGCAGCTTGAGCGGGGGGGCTTACAATGAGCAGTTCTTC. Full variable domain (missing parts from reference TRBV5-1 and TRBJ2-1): KAGVTQTPRYLIKTRGQQVTLSCSPISGHRSVSWYQQTPGQGLQFLFEYFSETQRNKGNFPGRFSGRQFSNSRSEMNVSTLELGDSALYLCASSLSGGAYNEQFFGPGTRLTVL.

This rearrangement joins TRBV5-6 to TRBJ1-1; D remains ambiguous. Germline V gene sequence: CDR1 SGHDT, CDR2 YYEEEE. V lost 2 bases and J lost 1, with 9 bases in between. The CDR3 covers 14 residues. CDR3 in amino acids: CASSFFQKNTEAFF. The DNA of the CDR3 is TGTGCCAGCAGCTTCTTTCAGAAGAACACTGAAGCTTTCTTT.

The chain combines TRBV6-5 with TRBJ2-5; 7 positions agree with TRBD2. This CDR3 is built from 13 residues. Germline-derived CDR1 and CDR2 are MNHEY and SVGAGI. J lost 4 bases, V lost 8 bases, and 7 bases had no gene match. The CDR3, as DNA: TGTGCCAGCGGAGGCGGGAGCGCAGAGACCCAGTACTTC. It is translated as CASGGGSAETQYF.

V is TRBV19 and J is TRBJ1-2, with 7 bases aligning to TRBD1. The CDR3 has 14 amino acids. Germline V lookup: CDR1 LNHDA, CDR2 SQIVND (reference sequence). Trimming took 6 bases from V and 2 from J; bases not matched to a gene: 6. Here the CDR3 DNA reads TGTGCCAGTAGCCCGACAGGGACCAACTATGGCTACACCTTC. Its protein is CASSPTGTNYGYTF.

CDR3 amino acids: CASSLRLPFQETQYF. The CDR3 DNA is TGTGCCAGCAGCTTACGCCTACCTTTCCAAGAGACCCAGTACTTC. The V call is TRBV7-9, the J call TRBJ2-5; D is undetermined. The CDR3 runs to 15 residues. V gave up 2 bases and J gave up 1 base, with 11 bases separating them. Germline assignment: CDR1 SEHNR and CDR2 FQNEAQ (reference sequence).

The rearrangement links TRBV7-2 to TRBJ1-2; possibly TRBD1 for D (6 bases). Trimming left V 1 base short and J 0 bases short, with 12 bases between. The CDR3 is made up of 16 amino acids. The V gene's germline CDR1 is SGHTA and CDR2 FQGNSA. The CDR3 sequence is CASSLGTGYTNYGYTF. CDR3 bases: TGTGCCAGCAGCTTAGGAACAGGGTATACTAACTATGGCTACACCTTC.

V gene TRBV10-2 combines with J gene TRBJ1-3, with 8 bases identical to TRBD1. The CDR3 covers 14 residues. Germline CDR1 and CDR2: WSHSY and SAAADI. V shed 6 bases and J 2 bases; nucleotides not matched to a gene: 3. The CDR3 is CASRPDRAGNTIYF. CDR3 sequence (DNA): TGCGCCAGCAGGCCGGACAGGGCTGGAAACACCATATATTTT.